This entry lists 9 T cell receptor beta chains sequenced from one sample in a study of T cells in women clearing cervical HPV infection. Sequencing was performed with immunoSEQ multiplex PCR; in TCRdb, only in-frame clones are kept and a portion is missing. There are more than 30,000 clones in the sample, with around 16% held by the top ten. Sample: blood buffy coat. These receptors all stem from a woman between 18 and 69 years old with a cervical HPV16 infection that either progressed to CIN3+ or cleared (not recorded which).

Concerning this clone: Sequencing ends 3 residues short of the CDR3 end; the germline J gene provides the rest. The rearrangement links TRBV20-1 to TRBJ2-1; a weak D match, TRBD2 (6 bases). The V end lost 3 bases, the J end lost 1 base, and 10 bases lay between the germline ends. The germline V gene encodes CDR1 DFQATT and CDR2 SNEGSKA (reference sequence). This CDR3 region has 14 residues. The DNA read from the CDR3 is TGCAGTGCTAGTGCGGGGTCGTCCTACAATGAG. It is translated as CSASAGSSYNE. The full CDR3 is CSASAGSSYNEQFF.

Details on this clone: Read sequence stops 3 residues before the CDR3 end, and the germline J gene provides the missing end. The V gene is TRBV7-6, the J gene TRBJ2-1; 8 bases match TRBD1. Unmatched junction bases numbered 11, after V lost 0 bases and J lost 4 bases. The CDR3 extends over 18 amino acids. CDR1 SGHVS and CDR2 FNYEAQ come from the germline V gene. CDR3 amino acids: CASSLAMAGQGAYNEQFF. The sequenced part of the CDR3 DNA is TGTGCCAGCAGCTTAGCGATGGCTGGGCAGGGGGCTTACAATGAG. The full variable domain, with the rest looked up from reference TRBV7-6 and TRBJ2-1, is GAGVSQSPRYKVTKRGQDVALRCDPISGHVSLYWYRQALGQGPEFLTYFNYEAQQDKSGLPNDRFSAERPEGSISTLTIQRTEQRDSAMYRCASSLAMAGQGAYNEQFFGPGTRLTVL.

A remark on this clone: The read finishes 3 residues shy of the CDR3 end, and the germline J gene is used to complete it. The rearrangement joins TRBV30 to TRBJ1-5; the D gene is possibly TRBD1 (6 bases). Germline CDR1 is GTSNPN and CDR2 is SVGIG (reference sequence). The CDR3 covers 17 residues. V lost 2 bases and J 3 bases, leaving 20 bases between the germline ends. This CDR3 reads CAWSPPGAEWINQPQHF. CDR3 DNA, as far as it was read: TGTGCCTGGAGTCCCCCAGGGGCCGAGTGGATCAATCAGCCC.

The CDR3: CASASDTYDYTF. The sequenced CDR3 bases are TGTGCCAGCGCGAGTGATACGTACGAC. The rearrangement joins TRBV2 to TRBJ1-2; no clear D. The read ends 3 residues early relative to the CDR3; the germline J gene fills the gap. The CDR3 has 12 residues. Germline loops: CDR1 SNHLY, CDR2 FYNNEI.

Remarks on this clone: The read ends 3 residues early relative to the CDR3; the germline J gene fills the gap. This chain links TRBV2 with TRBJ1-5, with 7 bases fitting TRBD1. Per the germline V gene, CDR1 is SNHLY and CDR2 is FYNNEI. This CDR3 comprises 15 residues. Trimming removed 4 bases from V and 2 bases from J; junction bases left unmatched: 5. This CDR3 is CASSVEGAGNQPQHF. Incomplete CDR3 DNA: TGTGCCAGCAGTGTTGAGGGGGCAGGCAATCAGCCC.

Details on this clone: The read falls 3 residues short of the CDR3 end, and the missing part is taken from the germline J gene. The chain joins TRBV29-1 to TRBJ1-2; 8 nucleotides match TRBD1. Germline V lookup: CDR1 SQVTM, CDR2 ANQGSEA. This CDR3 is 12 amino acids long. The V segment lost 3 bases and the J segment 7 bases; nucleotides outside the gene matches: 4. The chain's CDR3 is CSVDRGRSGYTF. The part of the CDR3 DNA that was read is TGCAGCGTTGACAGGGGGCGATCTGGC.

As for this clone: The missing CDR3 end, 3 residues past where the read stops, is filled in from the germline J gene. The gene calls are TRBV5-1 and TRBJ2-3; perhaps TRBD2 as D (5 bases). The CDR3 runs to 13 residues. V shed 2 bases and J shed 4 bases, with 8 bases lying between them. The V gene's germline CDR1 is SGHRS and CDR2 YFSETQ. Partial CDR3 DNA: TGCGCCAGCAGCTTACTAGAGGCAGATACG. Its translation: CASSLLEADT. The full CDR3 reads CASSLLEADTQYF.

Notes on this clone: Read sequence stops 3 residues before the CDR3 end, and the germline J gene provides the missing end. This chain links TRBV7-7 with TRBJ2-2, with 8 bases matching TRBD2. Germline loops: CDR1 SSHAT, CDR2 FNYEAQ (reference sequence). This CDR3 has 14 amino acids. Here the CDR3 reads CASPGGPVAGELFF. Incomplete CDR3 DNA: TGTGCTAGCCCGGGGGGGCCCGTGGCCGGGGAG.

Worth noting for this clone: The read halts 3 residues ahead of the CDR3 end, with the missing end drawn from the germline J gene. The chain uses TRBV2 and TRBJ2-1; D unresolved. Trimming took 5 bases from V and 1 from J, leaving 15 bases between them. There are 16 residues in the CDR3. CDR1 SNHLY and CDR2 FYNNEI come from the germline V gene. CDR3 sequence: CASSPHLAESYNEQFF. The part of the CDR3 DNA that was read is TGTGCCAGCAGTCCCCACCTCGCGGAATCCTACAATGAG.